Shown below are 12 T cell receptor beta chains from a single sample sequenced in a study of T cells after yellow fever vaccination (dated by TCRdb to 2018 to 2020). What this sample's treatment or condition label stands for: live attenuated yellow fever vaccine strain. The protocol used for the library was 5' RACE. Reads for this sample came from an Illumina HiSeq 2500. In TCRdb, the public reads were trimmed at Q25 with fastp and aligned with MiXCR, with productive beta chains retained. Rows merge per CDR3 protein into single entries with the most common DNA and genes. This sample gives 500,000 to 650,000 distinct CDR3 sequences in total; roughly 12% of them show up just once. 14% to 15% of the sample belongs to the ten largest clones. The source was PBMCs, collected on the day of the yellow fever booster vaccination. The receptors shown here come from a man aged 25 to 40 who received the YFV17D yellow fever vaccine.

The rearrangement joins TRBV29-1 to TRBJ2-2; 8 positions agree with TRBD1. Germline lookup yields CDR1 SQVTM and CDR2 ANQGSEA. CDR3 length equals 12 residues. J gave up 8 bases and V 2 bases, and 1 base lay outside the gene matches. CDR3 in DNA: TGCAGCGTTGAACAGGGGGCGGGGGAGCTGTTTTTT. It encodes CSVEQGAGELFF.

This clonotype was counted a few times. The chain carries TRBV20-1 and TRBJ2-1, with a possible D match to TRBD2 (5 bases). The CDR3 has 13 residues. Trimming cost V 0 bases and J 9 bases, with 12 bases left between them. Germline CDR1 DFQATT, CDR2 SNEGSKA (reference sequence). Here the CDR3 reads CSARDNWEIEQFF. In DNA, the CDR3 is TGCAGTGCTAGAGATAATTGGGAGATTGAGCAGTTCTTC.

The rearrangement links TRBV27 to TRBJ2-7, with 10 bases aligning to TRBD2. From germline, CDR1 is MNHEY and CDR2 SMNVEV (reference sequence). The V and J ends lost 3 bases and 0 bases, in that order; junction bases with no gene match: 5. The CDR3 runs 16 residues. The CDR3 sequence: CASSFLAGDSSYEQYF. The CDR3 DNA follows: TGTGCCAGCAGTTTTCTAGCGGGGGACAGCTCCTACGAGCAGTACTTC.

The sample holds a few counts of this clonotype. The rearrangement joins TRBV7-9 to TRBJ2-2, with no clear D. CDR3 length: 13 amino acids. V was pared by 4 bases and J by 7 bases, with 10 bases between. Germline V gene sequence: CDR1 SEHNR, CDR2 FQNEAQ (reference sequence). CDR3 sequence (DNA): TGTGCCAGCAGCTCCCAAGGTCACGGGGAGCTGTTTTTT. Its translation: CASSSQGHGELFF. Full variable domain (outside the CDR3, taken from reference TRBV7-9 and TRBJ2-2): DTGVSQNPRHKITKRGQNVTFRCDPISEHNRLYWYRQTLGQGPEFLTYFQNEAQLEKSRLLSDRFSAERPKGSFSTLEIQRTEQGDSAMYLCASSSQGHGELFFGEGSRLTVL.

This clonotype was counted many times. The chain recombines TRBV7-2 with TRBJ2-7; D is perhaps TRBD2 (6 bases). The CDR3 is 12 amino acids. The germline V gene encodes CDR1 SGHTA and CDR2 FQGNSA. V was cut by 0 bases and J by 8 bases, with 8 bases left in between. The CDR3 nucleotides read TGTGCCAGCAGCTTAGCGGGAGGCCAGCAGTACTTC. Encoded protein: CASSLAGGQQYF.

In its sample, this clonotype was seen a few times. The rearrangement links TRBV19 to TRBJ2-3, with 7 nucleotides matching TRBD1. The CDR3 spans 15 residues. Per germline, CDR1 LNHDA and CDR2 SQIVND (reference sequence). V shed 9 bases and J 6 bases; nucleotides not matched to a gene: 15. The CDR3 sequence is CASAPLGQTHDTQYF. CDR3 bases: TGTGCCAGCGCACCCTTGGGACAGACCCACGATACGCAGTATTTT.

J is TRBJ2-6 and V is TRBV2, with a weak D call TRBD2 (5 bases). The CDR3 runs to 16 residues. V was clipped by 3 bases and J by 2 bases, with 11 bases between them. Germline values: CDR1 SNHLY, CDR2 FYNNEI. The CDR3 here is CASSDRGYAGANVLTF. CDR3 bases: TGTGCCAGCAGTGATCGAGGGTACGCTGGGGCCAACGTCCTGACTTTC.

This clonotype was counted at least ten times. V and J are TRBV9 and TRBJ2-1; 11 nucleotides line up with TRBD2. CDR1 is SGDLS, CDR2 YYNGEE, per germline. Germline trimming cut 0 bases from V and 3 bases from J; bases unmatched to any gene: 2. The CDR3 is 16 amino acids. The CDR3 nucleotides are TGTGCCAGCAGCGTAGTAGCGGGAGGGGGCTACAATGAGCAGTTCTTC. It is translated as CASSVVAGGGYNEQFF.

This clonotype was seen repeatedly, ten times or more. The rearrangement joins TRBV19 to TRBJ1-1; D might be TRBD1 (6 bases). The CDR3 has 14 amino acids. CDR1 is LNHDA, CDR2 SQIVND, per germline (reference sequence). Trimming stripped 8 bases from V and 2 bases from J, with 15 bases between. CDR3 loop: CASSFGTTNTEAFF. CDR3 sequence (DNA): TGTGCCAGTTCTTTCGGGACAACCAACACTGAAGCTTTCTTT.

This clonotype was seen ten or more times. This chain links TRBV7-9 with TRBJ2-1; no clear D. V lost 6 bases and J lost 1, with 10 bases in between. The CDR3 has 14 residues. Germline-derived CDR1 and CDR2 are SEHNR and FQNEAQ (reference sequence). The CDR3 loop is CASSDLGSYNEQFF. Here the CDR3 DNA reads TGTGCCAGCAGTGATTTGGGATCCTACAATGAGCAGTTCTTC.

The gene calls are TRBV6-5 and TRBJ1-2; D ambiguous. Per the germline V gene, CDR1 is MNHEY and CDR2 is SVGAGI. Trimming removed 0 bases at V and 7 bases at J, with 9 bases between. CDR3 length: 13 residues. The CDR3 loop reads CASSYSSRGGYTF. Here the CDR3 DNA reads TGTGCCAGCAGTTACTCGAGTCGGGGTGGCTACACCTTC.

The CDR3 DNA reads as TGTGCCACCAGGAGGGGAAGCACAGATACGCAGTATTTT. Amino acids: CATRRGSTDTQYF. J is TRBJ2-3 and V is TRBV24-1, with D perhaps given as TRBD1 or TRBD2 (5 bases each). Germline V gene lookup returns CDR1 KGHDR and CDR2 SFDVKD. The CDR3 spans 13 residues. The ends were cut back, 7 bases at V and 0 bases at J, with 7 bases in the middle.